The next 22 T cell receptor beta chains were all read from a single sample in a study of early stage breast cancer tumors (dated 2017 in TCRdb). Preparation of the library involved the immunoSEQ multiplex PCR assay. TCRdb holds this immuneACCESS table with in-frame rearrangements only. Some clones are missing; in checked studies, unresolved V genes explain under half, and the rest has no known cause. The sample yields 8,500 to 10,000 clones; 70% to 75% were counted once. Of the sample, under 20% is held by the ten largest clones. Sequencing was carried out using normal breast tissue next to the tumor. The receptors derive from a person in their 60s with breast cancer.

This chain joins TRBV7-8 and TRBJ2-3, with D possibly TRBD1 on 6 matching bases. CDR1 is SGHVS, CDR2 FQNEAQ, per germline. This CDR3 is 14 amino acids long. Trimming shortened V by 4 bases and J by 8 bases, and 16 bases separated the two germline ends. The CDR3 spells CASSWSGIGGTQYF. The CDR3 nucleotides are TGTGCCAGCAGCTGGTCGGGCATAGGGGGTACGCAGTATTTT.

J is TRBJ2-2 and V is TRBV25-1; TRBD2 matches at 7 bases. Germline values: CDR1 MGHDK, CDR2 SYGVNS. The CDR3 is made up of 14 amino acids. V lost 7 bases, J lost 3 bases, and 5 bases stayed unmatched. The CDR3 is CASKVAGDTGELFF. In DNA, the CDR3 is TGTGCCAGCAAAGTGGCGGGGGACACCGGGGAGCTGTTTTTT.

V gene TRBV2 combines with J gene TRBJ2-7; 11 bases agree with TRBD2. The CDR3 is 15 amino acids. J was trimmed by 1 base and V by 7 bases; bases with no gene match: 6. CDR1 and CDR2 from the germline V gene are SNHLY and FYNNEI. CDR3 protein: CASNQGLAGSYEQYF. The CDR3 DNA follows: TGTGCCAGCAACCAAGGACTAGCGGGTTCCTACGAGCAGTACTTC.

The sample holds a few counts of this clone. This chain joins TRBV28 and TRBJ1-5; the D is unclear. Trimming took 2 bases from V and 6 from J, leaving 11 bases between them. This CDR3 has 14 residues. Germline V gives CDR1 MDHEN, CDR2 SYDVKM. CDR3 DNA: TGTGCCAGCAGTTTAGAGGCTTCCGGTCAGCCCCAGCATTTT. Its protein product is CASSLEASGQPQHF. Supplemented by reference TRBV28 and TRBJ1-5, the full variable domain reads DVKVTQSSRYLVKRTGEKVFLECVQDMDHENMFWYRQDPGLGLRLIYFSYDVKMKEKGDIPEGYSVSREKKERFSLILESASTNQTSMYLCASSLEASGQPQHFGDGTRLSIL.

V and J are TRBV6-5 and TRBJ2-3; 7 nucleotides agree with TRBD1. Germline CDR1 MNHEY, CDR2 SVGAGI. This CDR3 is built from 15 residues. V lost 4 bases to trimming and J lost 0 bases; unmatched junction nucleotides: 4. The DNA of the CDR3 is TGTGCCAGCAGTTGGACAGGAACCAGCACAGATACGCAGTATTTT. Its translation is CASSWTGTSTDTQYF.

CDR3: CASRLGTSGGTDTQYF. In nucleotides, the CDR3 is TGCGCCAGCAGACTGGGGACTAGCGGGGGCACAGATACGCAGTATTTT. The chain carries TRBV5-1 and TRBJ2-3; 13 positions agree with TRBD2. The germline CDR1 and CDR2 sequences are SGHRS and YFSETQ. The CDR3 spans 16 residues. Unmatched junction bases numbered 4, after V lost 5 bases and J lost 1 base.

The chain is built from TRBV29-1 and TRBJ1-2; D uncertain. With 2 bases removed from V and 8 bases from J, the gap between germline ends came to 12 bases. The CDR3 length is 12 residues. CDR1 is SQVTM, CDR2 ANQGSEA, per germline. The CDR3 loop reads CSVESHAGGYTF. The DNA of the CDR3 is TGCAGCGTTGAATCCCACGCGGGGGGCTACACCTTC.

J is TRBJ2-7 and V is TRBV7-2; TRBD2 might be the D (6 bases). This CDR3 has 14 residues. Trimming removed 1 base from V and 6 bases from J, with 13 bases in between. The germline V gene encodes CDR1 SGHTA and CDR2 FQGNSA. The CDR3 protein is CASSLVFGTSEQYF. For the CDR3, the DNA is TGTGCCAGCAGCTTAGTCTTCGGGACTTCCGAGCAGTACTTC.

This clone appeared once. The chain is built from TRBV27 and TRBJ1-1, with D unclear. Germline V CDR1 and CDR2: MNHEY, SMNVEV (reference sequence). This CDR3 region has 14 residues. Trimming stripped 6 bases from V and 5 bases from J, with 16 bases between. The CDR3 DNA sequence: TGTGCCAGCAGCCCCCACCCGGGGTTTACTGAAGCTTTCTTT. It encodes CASSPHPGFTEAFF.

The chain employs TRBV28 and TRBJ2-7, with no clear D. The CDR3 is 13 amino acids. The germline V and J ends were trimmed by 2 bases and 6 bases, with 11 bases remaining between them. The germline CDR1 and CDR2 sequences are MDHEN and SYDVKM. The CDR3 sequence: CASSLIKAPEQYF. CDR3 nucleotide sequence: TGTGCCAGCAGTTTAATAAAAGCCCCCGAGCAGTACTTC.

The chain carries TRBV7-2 and TRBJ2-7; 11 bases agree with TRBD2. CDR3 length: 15 amino acids. Germline V gene data show CDR1 as SGHTA and CDR2 as FQGNSA. J lost 7 bases, V lost 1 base, and 6 bases had no gene match. CDR3 sequence (DNA): TGTGCCAGCAGCTTAGTGTTAGCGGGAGGGATAGAGCAGTACTTC. Translated, it gives CASSLVLAGGIEQYF.

This clone was counted between two and nine times. The chain carries TRBV10-2 and TRBJ1-1; TRBD1 aligns across 7 bases. The CDR3 consists of 13 residues. Germline-derived CDR1 and CDR2 are WSHSY and SAAADI. V dropped 8 bases and J dropped 1; count of bases not matched to a gene: 4. The CDR3 nucleotides read TGCGCCAGCGAGGGGGCGGGGAACACTGAAGCTTTCTTT. Translating gives CASEGAGNTEAFF.

A few counts support this clone. The gene calls are TRBV5-8 and TRBJ1-5; 9 bases map to TRBD1. Germline trimming cut 0 bases from V and 3 bases from J; bases unmatched to any gene: 4. This CDR3 region has 16 residues. Germline V CDR1 and CDR2: SGHTS, YDEGEE. CDR3 bases: TGTGCCAGCAGCTTGGTCGGACAGGGGTACAATCAGCCCCAGCATTTT. Amino acids: CASSLVGQGYNQPQHF.

This sequence joins TRBV12-5 and TRBJ2-2, with D perhaps TRBD1 (5 bases). V lost 0 bases and J lost 4, with 15 bases in between. Germline CDR1 LGHNT, CDR2 FRNRAP. This CDR3 is 17 amino acids long. This CDR3 is CASGLVQGAWGTGELFF. The CDR3 bases are TGTGCTAGTGGTTTGGTACAAGGGGCGTGGGGCACCGGGGAGCTGTTTTTT. The full variable domain, its missing parts supplied by reference TRBV12-5 and TRBJ2-2, is DARVTQTPRHKVTEMGQEVTMRCQPILGHNTVFWYRQTMMQGLELLAYFRNRAPLDDSGMPKDRFSAEMPDATLATLKIQPSEPRDSAVYFCASGLVQGAWGTGELFFGEGSRLTVL.

The chain combines TRBV5-6 with TRBJ2-7, with D tentatively TRBD2 (6 bases). This CDR3 has 16 residues. V was cut by 0 bases and J by 6 bases, with 19 bases left in between. Germline CDR1 and CDR2: SGHDT and YYEEEE. The CDR3 sequence is CASSLDRTGRVAEQYF. CDR3 sequence (DNA): TGTGCCAGCAGCTTGGACCGGACCGGGAGAGTCGCCGAGCAGTACTTC.

This sequence joins TRBV11-3 and TRBJ2-1; a weak D match, TRBD2 (6 bases). Germline V lookup: CDR1 SGHNT, CDR2 YENEEA. CDR3 length equals 14 residues. The V end lost 4 bases, the J end lost 7 bases, and 14 bases lay between the germline ends. The CDR3 region is CASSWGGEKNEQFF. As DNA, the CDR3 is TGTGCCAGCAGCTGGGGCGGGGAGAAAAATGAGCAGTTCTTC.

The chain has TRBV7-3 and TRBJ2-1; D remains ambiguous. Germline V gene lookup returns CDR1 SGHTA and CDR2 FQGTGA. Trimming cost V 1 base and J 4 bases, with 8 bases left between them. This CDR3 has 14 residues. The chain's CDR3 is CASSLRADYNEQFF. The CDR3 nucleotides read TGTGCCAGCAGCTTAAGGGCAGATTACAATGAGCAGTTCTTC.

The chain recombines TRBV11-2 with TRBJ1-2; possible D gene TRBD1, 6 bases. CDR1 is SGHAT and CDR2 is FQNNGV in the germline V gene. The CDR3 sequence is 15 residues long. The V end lost 0 bases, the J end lost 6 bases, and 14 bases lay between the germline ends. The CDR3 here is CASSLDGAAGDGYTF. The CDR3 DNA reads TGTGCCAGCAGCTTAGATGGGGCGGCAGGGGATGGCTACACCTTC.

DNA for the CDR3: TGCGCCAGCAGCTCATCTTGGACAGGGGGCATTGAAGCTTTCTTT. Its translation is CASSSSWTGGIEAFF. The gene calls are TRBV5-1 and TRBJ1-1; TRBD1 agrees at 11 bases. Germline V gene lookup returns CDR1 SGHRS and CDR2 YFSETQ. This CDR3 contains 15 residues. With V trimmed by 3 bases and J by 7 bases, 8 bases remained unmatched.

The V call is TRBV7-2, the J call TRBJ1-1; TRBD1 is a possible D gene (6 bases). V lost 2 bases and J lost 5, with 15 bases in between. CDR1 is SGHTA and CDR2 is FQGNSA in the germline V gene. This CDR3 spans 15 amino acids. CDR3 nucleotide sequence: TGTGCCAGCAGCTTACAGTTGGGGGCTAGGACTGAAGCTTTCTTT. Residues: CASSLQLGARTEAFF.

The V gene is TRBV30, the J gene TRBJ2-3; tentatively, D is TRBD2 (5 bases). The CDR3 is 14 amino acids. Germline-derived CDR1 and CDR2 are GTSNPN and SVGIG (reference sequence). The V end was cut by 3 bases, the J end by 3 bases, with 13 bases between. CDR3 region: CAWRAWSGTDTQYF. The CDR3 DNA reads TGTGCCTGGAGGGCGTGGAGCGGAACAGATACGCAGTATTTT. Variable domain in full (rest from reference TRBV30 and TRBJ2-3): SQTIHQWPATLVQPVGSPLSLECTVEGTSNPNLYWYRQAAGRGLQLLFYSVGIGQISSEVPQNLSASRPQDRQFILSSKKLLLSDSGFYLCAWRAWSGTDTQYFGPGTRLTVL.

This chain connects TRBV5-8 to TRBJ2-3, with 11 bases matching TRBD2. The V segment lost 4 bases and the J segment 3 bases; nucleotides outside the gene matches: 7. CDR3 size: 16 residues. CDR1 and CDR2 from the germline V gene are SGHTS and YDEGEE. The CDR3 spells CASSLSSGRPTDTQYF. In nucleotides, the CDR3 is TGTGCCAGCAGCCTGTCTAGCGGGAGGCCGACAGATACGCAGTATTTT.